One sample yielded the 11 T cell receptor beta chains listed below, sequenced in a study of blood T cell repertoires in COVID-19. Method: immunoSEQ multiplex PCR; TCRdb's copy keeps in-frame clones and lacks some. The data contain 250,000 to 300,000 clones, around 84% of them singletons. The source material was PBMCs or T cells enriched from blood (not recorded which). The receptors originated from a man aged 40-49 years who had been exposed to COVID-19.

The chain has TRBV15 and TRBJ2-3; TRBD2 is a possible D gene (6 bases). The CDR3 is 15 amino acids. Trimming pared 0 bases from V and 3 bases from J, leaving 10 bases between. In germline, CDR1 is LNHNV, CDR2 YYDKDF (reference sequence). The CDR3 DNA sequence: TGTGCCACCAGCAGAGAGACACGGGGGACAGATACGCAGTATTTT. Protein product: CATSRETRGTDTQYF.

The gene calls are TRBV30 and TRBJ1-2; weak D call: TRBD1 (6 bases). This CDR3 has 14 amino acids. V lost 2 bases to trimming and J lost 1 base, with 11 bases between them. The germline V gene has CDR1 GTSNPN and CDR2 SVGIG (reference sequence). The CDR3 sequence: CAWSTRGGNYGYTF. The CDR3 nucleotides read TGTGCCTGGAGTACAAGAGGGGGTAACTATGGCTACACCTTC.

CDR3 amino acids: CASSEQLQGNIQYF. CDR3 nucleotides: TGTGCCAGCAGTGAACAACTACAGGGAAACATTCAGTACTTC. This chain links TRBV2 with TRBJ2-4; possible D gene TRBD1, 6 bases. Germline V lookup: CDR1 SNHLY, CDR2 FYNNEI. Trimming shortened V by 2 bases and J by 6 bases, and 11 bases separated the two germline ends. The CDR3 runs to 14 residues.

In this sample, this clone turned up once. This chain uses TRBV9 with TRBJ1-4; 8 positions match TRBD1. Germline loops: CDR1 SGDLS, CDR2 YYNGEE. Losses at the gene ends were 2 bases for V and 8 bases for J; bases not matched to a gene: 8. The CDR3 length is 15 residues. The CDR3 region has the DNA TGTGCCAGCAGCGTCCGAGACAGGGGTACCGAAAAACTGTTTTTT. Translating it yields CASSVRDRGTEKLFF.

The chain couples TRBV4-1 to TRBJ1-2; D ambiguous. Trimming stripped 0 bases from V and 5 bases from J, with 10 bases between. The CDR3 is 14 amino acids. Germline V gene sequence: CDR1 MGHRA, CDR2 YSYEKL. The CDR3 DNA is TGCGCCAGCAGCCAAGAATCTCGGACTTATGGCTACACCTTC. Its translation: CASSQESRTYGYTF.

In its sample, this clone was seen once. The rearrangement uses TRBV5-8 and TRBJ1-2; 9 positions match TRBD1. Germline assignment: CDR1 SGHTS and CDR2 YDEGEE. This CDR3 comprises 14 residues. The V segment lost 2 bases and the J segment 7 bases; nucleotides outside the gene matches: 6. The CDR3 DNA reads TGTGCCAGCAGCTTATTACAGGGGGCGAGTGGCTACACCTTC. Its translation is CASSLLQGASGYTF.

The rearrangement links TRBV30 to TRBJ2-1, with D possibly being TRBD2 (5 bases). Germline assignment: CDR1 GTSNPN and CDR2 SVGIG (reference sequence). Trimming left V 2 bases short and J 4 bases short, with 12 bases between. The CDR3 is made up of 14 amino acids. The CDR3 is CAWSIGGRYNEQFF. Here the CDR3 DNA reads TGTGCCTGGAGTATCGGAGGCAGATACAATGAGCAGTTCTTC.

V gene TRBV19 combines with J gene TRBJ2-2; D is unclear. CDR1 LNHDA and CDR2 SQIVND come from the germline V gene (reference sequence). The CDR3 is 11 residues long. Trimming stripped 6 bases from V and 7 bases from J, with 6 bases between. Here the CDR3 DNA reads TGTGCCAGTAGATTTCGCGGGGAGCTGTTTTTT. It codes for CASRFRGELFF. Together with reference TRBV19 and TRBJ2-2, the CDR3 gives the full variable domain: DGGITQSPKYLFRKEGQNVTLSCEQNLNHDAMYWYRQDPGQGLRLIYYSQIVNDFQKGDIAEGYSVSREKKESFPLTVTSAQKNPTAFYLCASRFRGELFFGEGSRLTVL.

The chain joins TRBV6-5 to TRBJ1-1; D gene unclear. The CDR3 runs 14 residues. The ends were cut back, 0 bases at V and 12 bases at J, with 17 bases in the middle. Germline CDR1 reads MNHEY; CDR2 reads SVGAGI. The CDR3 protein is CASSYSPHDGLSFF. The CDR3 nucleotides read TGTGCCAGCAGTTACTCGCCACACGATGGGCTTTCTTTCTTT.

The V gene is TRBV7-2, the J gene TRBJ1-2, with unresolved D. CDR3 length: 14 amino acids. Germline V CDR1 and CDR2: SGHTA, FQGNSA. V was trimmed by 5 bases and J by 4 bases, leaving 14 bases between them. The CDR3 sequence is CASSDYRISYGYTF. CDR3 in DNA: TGTGCCAGCAGCGATTACAGAATAAGCTATGGCTACACCTTC.

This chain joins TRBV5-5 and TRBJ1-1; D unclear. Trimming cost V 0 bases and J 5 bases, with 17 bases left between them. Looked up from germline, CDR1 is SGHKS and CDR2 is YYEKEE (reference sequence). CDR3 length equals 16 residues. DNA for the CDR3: TGTGCCAGCAGCTTGGGTCAACCCCAGCTGCGGACTGAAGCTTTCTTT. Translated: CASSLGQPQLRTEAFF.